This T cell receptor (beta chain) was identified during a study of cytomegalovirus exposure and HLA in healthy donors. Data came from immunoSEQ multiplex PCR; TCRdb stores just in-frame clones and leaves some out. The sample carries about 360,000 clones, approximately 90% recorded once. The V and J ends lost 1 base and 0 bases, in that order; junction bases with no gene match: 5. The V gene's germline CDR1 is GTSNPN and CDR2 SVGIG (reference sequence). The CDR3 covers 16 residues. The receptor was isolated from a woman aged 18-29 years in good health and CMV-seronegative. The V call is TRBV30, the J call TRBJ2-1; 8 bases are a match to TRBD2. Source material: PBMCs. The CDR3 region is CAWSGASGHSYNEQFF. CDR3 in DNA: TGTGCCTGGAGTGGAGCTAGCGGGCACTCCTACAATGAGCAGTTCTTC. Complete variable domain (other parts from reference TRBV30 and TRBJ2-1): SQTIHQWPATLVQPVGSPLSLECTVEGTSNPNLYWYRQAAGRGLQLLFYSVGIGQISSEVPQNLSASRPQDRQFILSSKKLLLSDSGFYLCAWSGASGHSYNEQFFGPGTRLTVL.